Each of the 5 T cell receptor beta chains below was sequenced from the same sample in a study of T-cell memory formation after mild COVID-19. Via MiXCR, TCRdb re-called the 5' RACE reads, giving one row per CDR3 protein. The data contain a few hundred thousand distinct CDR3 sequences, approximately 15% of them singletons. Specimen: PBMCs or a T cell subset sorted from them (not recorded which). These receptors originate from a man aged 18-30 years who had mild COVID-19 (a few samples of this study predate the infection). Cell type and time point are not known.

This clonotype has just a few counts. The chain links TRBV7-9 to TRBJ2-7; D possibly corresponds to TRBD2 (6 bases). The CDR3 extends over 15 amino acids. Per the germline V gene, CDR1 is SEHNR and CDR2 is FQNEAQ (reference sequence). V lost 0 bases, J lost 0 bases, and 9 bases lay in between. The CDR3 reads CASSLALGSSYEQYF. The CDR3 DNA reads TGTGCCAGCAGCTTAGCGCTCGGGAGCTCCTACGAGCAGTACTTC.

The V and J genes are TRBV6-5 and TRBJ2-6, with D perhaps assigned TRBD1 or TRBD2 (6 bases each). Between the trimmed V and J ends, which lost 4 bases and 0 bases, there was a span of 16 bases. Germline lookup yields CDR1 MNHEY and CDR2 SVGAGI. The CDR3 consists of 18 residues. The CDR3 region has the DNA TGTGCCAGCAGTTCCCTGGCAGGAGGGGGCTCTGGGGCCAACGTCCTGACTTTC. Translated, it gives CASSSLAGGGSGANVLTF.

This clonotype was counted between two and nine times. This rearrangement joins TRBV20-1 to TRBJ2-2; 7 nucleotides match TRBD1. This CDR3 has 14 amino acids. Germline V CDR1 and CDR2: DFQATT, SNEGSKA (reference sequence). J gave up 5 bases and V 1 base, and 4 bases lay outside the gene matches. The CDR3 reads CSARAGGVTGELFF. The CDR3 DNA reads as TGCAGTGCTAGAGCAGGGGGAGTGACCGGGGAGCTGTTTTTT.

This clonotype was seen ten or more times. The chain links TRBV7-6 to TRBJ2-7; weak D call: TRBD2 (5 bases). The length of the CDR3 is 14 residues. The germline V and J ends were trimmed by 2 bases and 3 bases, with 11 bases remaining between them. Germline V gives CDR1 SGHVS, CDR2 FNYEAQ. CDR3 coding DNA: TGTGCCAGCAGCTTAAAAGCGGTCAACTACGAGCAGTACTTC. Protein: CASSLKAVNYEQYF.

The rearrangement links TRBV10-2 to TRBJ1-5; a weak D match, TRBD1 (6 bases). The length of the CDR3 is 14 residues. Trimming stripped 6 bases from V and 1 base from J, with 10 bases between. CDR1 and CDR2 (germline): WSHSY, SAAADI. Here the CDR3 reads CASRGGTSNQPQHF. The CDR3 nucleotides are TGCGCCAGCAGAGGGGGGACGAGCAATCAGCCCCAGCATTTT.